The clone carrying this T cell receptor (beta chain) was counted between two and nine times. Its antigen is currently unknown. Germline CDR1 and CDR2: SGHTS and YDEGEE. V was shortened by 0 bases and J by 2 bases, with 9 bases between the two germline ends. CDR3 length: 15 residues. Amplification yielded TCR beta CDR3 regions, with RNA transcripts as the source. An initial round of RT-PCR targeting the TCR CDR3 relied on the HTBI primer set. In TCRdb, the multiplex PCR reads were re-called with MiXCR into one record per CDR3 protein. The table shows about 130,000 distinct CDR3 sequences, with roughly 23% occurring only once. The blood sample was taken at first hyperthyroidism diagnosis, before any ophthalmopathy symptoms. These data come from a study of T cells in Graves' hyperthyroidism and ophthalmopathy. Whole-study results and caveats: Ophthalmopathy onset followed model prediction by a median approximately six months.

The rearrangement links TRBV5-8 to TRBJ1-3; D might be TRBD1 (5 bases). The receptor's source is a woman aged 50 to 60 with Graves' hyperthyroidism that later progressed to Graves' ophthalmopathy. Sequencing was carried out using blood. The CDR3 DNA sequence: TGTGCCAGCAGCTTGGGTAGGACAACTGGAAACACCATATATTTT. This sequence encodes CASSLGRTTGNTIYF.